The rows below give T cell receptor beta chains drawn from one sample of a study of T cells in Graves' hyperthyroidism and ophthalmopathy. MiXCR was run by TCRdb on the multiplex PCR reads, yielding one entry per CDR3 protein. Seen here are about 300,000 distinct CDR3 sequences, about an eighth observed once, and the top ten hold approximately 8.6%. The sample taken for sequencing was blood. These receptor sequences come from a woman between 25 and 40 years old with Graves' hyperthyroidism that later progressed to Graves' ophthalmopathy. CDR3s leave out the opening cysteine and the closing phenylalanine or tryptophan.

TRBJ2-7	TRBV29-1	SVGTSGSYEQY
TRBJ1-4	TRBV28	ASTLRDSFATNEKLF
TRBJ2-4	TRBV28	ASRGQGQNIQY
TRBJ2-2	TRBV19	ASSIETGAGELF
TRBJ2-3	TRBV7-2	ASSPPVTTDTQY
TRBJ2-1	TRBV6-1	ASSYGGQGGYNEQF
TRBJ2-7	TRBV6-2/TRBV6-3	ATEGTGGYEQY
TRBJ1-1	TRBV12-3/TRBV12-4	ASSITGTASNTEAF
TRBJ2-1	TRBV3-1	ASSQARGVSRNEQF
TRBJ2-1	TRBV6-1	ASSSGLAVYNEQF
TRBJ2-7	TRBV7-2	ASSIQGSIHEQY
TRBJ2-1	TRBV5-8	ASSRSPGNEQF
TRBJ2-3	TRBV7-9	ASSPNSVDTQY
TRBJ2-7	TRBV19	ASSPGLASYEQY
TRBJ2-2	TRBV2	ASSERTTATGELF
TRBJ2-4	TRBV5-8	ASSLVTLAKNIQY
TRBJ2-1	TRBV12-5	ASGLRPGGATYNEQF
TRBJ2-1	TRBV27	ASSLGGPRTLDEQF
TRBJ2-7	TRBV7-2	ASSAGQGFYEQY
TRBJ2-2	TRBV4-1	ASSIRQGGGELF
TRBJ1-5	TRBV7-2	ASSSGQGGLQPQH
TRBJ1-5	TRBV28	ASILSSLKGSNQPQH
TRBJ2-2	TRBV27	ASSLSLGDRAGFNTGELF
TRBJ2-7	TRBV14	ASSQGPVGSYEQY
TRBJ2-2	TRBV3-2	ASSPGLVATGELF
TRBJ1-5	TRBV7-2	ASSVTLTPNQPQH
TRBJ2-1	TRBV19	ASTPRGWTHEQF
TRBJ2-2	TRBV6-2/TRBV6-3	ASSPRGLAGVGELF
TRBJ2-2	TRBV7-9	ASSLGQGTTGELF
TRBJ1-1	TRBV11-2	ASSLVWDTEAF
TRBJ1-1	TRBV27	ASSLLGDTEAF
TRBJ2-1	TRBV7-2	ASSLMDEQF
TRBJ1-2	TRBV5-5	ASSLQGAEVGGYT
TRBJ1-3	TRBV24-1	ATSDFGSTIY
TRBJ2-2	TRBV7-9	ASSLTSGEKGELF
TRBJ1-6	TRBV7-2	ASSRDRGNSPLH
TRBJ2-7	TRBV6-2/TRBV6-3	ASSYSDRGEQY
TRBJ2-1	TRBV30	AWSWREVDEQF
TRBJ1-3	TRBV24-1	ATSEGVASSGNTIY
TRBJ1-4	TRBV5-5	ASSLEGAREKLF
TRBJ2-3	TRBV5-6	ASSLAHWATSGDTQY
TRBJ2-3	TRBV2	ASSGVTGVSTDTQY
TRBJ2-5	TRBV28	ASSLSRSLGGTQY
TRBJ2-1	TRBV6-1	ASITGREGHNEQF
TRBJ2-1	TRBV11-2	ASSLFRGSYNEQF
TRBJ1-4	TRBV20-1	SARDGAGGLKLF
TRBJ2-2	TRBV4-2	ASSQKNELTGELF
TRBJ1-3	TRBV7-2	ASSWDLGNTIY
TRBJ1-1	TRBV5-1	ASSWTGGRNTEAF
TRBJ2-7	TRBV6-1	ASSLSGTLYEQY
TRBJ2-1	TRBV6-6	ASSYSSQNNEQF
TRBJ1-2	TRBV15	ATTPSGFRGQYYGYT
TRBJ1-2	TRBV20-1	SAAKTDSNYGYT
TRBJ2-7	TRBV28	ASSWEGGAASYEQY
TRBJ1-2	TRBV6-1	ASSEAVGVYGYT
TRBJ2-7	TRBV11-2	ASSLGGPGYEQY
TRBJ2-4	TRBV4-3	ASSYEQLWIAKNIQY
TRBJ1-2	TRBV6-1	ASHRGRTGNSDYGYT
TRBJ2-3	TRBV7-2	ASSLVDTQY